This T cell receptor beta chain was documented in a study of blood T cell repertoires in COVID-19. Study-level information: Researchers got acute and convalescent COVID-19 samples from the United States, Italy and Spain. PBMCs, B-cell-depleted T cells, or T cells provided the cDNA or gDNA that made up the material.

Germline assignment: CDR1 MDHEN and CDR2 SYDVKM. The CDR3 spans 15 residues. The germline V and J ends were trimmed by 3 bases and 6 bases, with 15 bases remaining between them. As processed by the authors: Amplification with reference gene primers provided the estimates of nucleated cell counts. Profiled with immunoSEQ multiplex PCR; TCRdb holds only in-frame clones, not every one. V and J calls and clone size are as listed in that table; D and trimming were resolved from the DNA. This sample has about 44,000 clones; approximately 90% occur once, and the top ten carry roughly 15%. The sequenced material came from peripheral blood. The sequence came from a man aged 65 to 85 with active COVID-19. This chain connects TRBV28 to TRBJ2-1; D possibly corresponds to TRBD1 (6 bases). CDR3 amino acids: CASSFTQGRSNEQFF. The DNA for the CDR3 is TGTGCCAGCAGTTTTACTCAGGGGCGCAGCAATGAGCAGTTCTTC.